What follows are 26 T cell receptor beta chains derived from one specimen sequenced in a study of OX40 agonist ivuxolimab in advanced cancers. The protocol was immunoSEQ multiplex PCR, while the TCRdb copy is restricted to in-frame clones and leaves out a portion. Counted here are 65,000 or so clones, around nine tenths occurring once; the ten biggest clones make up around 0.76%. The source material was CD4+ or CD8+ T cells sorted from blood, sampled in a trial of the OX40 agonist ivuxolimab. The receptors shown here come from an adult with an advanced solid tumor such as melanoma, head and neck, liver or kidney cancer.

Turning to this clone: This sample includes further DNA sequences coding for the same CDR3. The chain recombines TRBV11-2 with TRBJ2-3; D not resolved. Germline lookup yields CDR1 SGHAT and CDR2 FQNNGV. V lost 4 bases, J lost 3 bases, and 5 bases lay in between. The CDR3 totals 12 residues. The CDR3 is CASSSGTDTQYF. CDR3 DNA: TGTGCCAGCAGCTCCGGAACAGATACGCAGTATTTT.

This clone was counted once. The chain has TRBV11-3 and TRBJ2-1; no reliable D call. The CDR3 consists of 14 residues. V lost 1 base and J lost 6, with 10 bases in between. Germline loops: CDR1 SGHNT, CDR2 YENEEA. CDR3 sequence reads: CASSLGPWVNEQFF. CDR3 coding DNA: TGTGCCAGCAGCTTAGGCCCTTGGGTCAATGAGCAGTTCTTC.

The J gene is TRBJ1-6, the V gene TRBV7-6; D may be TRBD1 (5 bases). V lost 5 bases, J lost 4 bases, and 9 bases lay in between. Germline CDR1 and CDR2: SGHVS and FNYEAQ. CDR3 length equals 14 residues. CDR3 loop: CASSETGYNSPLHF. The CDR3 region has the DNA TGTGCCAGCAGCGAAACAGGTTATAATTCACCCCTCCACTTT.

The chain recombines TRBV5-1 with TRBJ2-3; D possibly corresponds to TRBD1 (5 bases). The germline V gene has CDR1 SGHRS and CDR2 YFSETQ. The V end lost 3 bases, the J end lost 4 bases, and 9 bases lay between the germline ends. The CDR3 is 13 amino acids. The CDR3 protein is CASSCRVADTQYF. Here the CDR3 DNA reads TGCGCCAGCAGCTGCAGGGTTGCAGATACGCAGTATTTT.

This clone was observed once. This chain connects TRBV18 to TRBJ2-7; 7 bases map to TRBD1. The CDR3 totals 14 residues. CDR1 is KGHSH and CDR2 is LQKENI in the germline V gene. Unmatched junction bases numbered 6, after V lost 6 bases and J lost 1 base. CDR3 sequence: CASSLQGSSYEQYF. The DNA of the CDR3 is TGTGCCAGCTCTCTACAGGGGTCTTCCTACGAGCAGTACTTC. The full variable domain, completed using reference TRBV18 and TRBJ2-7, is NAGVMQNPRHLVRRRGQEARLRCSPMKGHSHVYWYRQLPEEGLKFMVYLQKENIIDESGMPKERFSAEFPKEGPSILRIQQVVRGDSAAYFCASSLQGSSYEQYFGPGTRLTVT.

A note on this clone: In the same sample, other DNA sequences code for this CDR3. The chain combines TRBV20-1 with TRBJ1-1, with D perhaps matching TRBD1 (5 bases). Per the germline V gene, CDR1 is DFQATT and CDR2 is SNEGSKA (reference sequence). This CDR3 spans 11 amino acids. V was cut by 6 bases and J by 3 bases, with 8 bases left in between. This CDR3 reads CSAGGYTEAFF. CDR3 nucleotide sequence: TGCAGTGCGGGGGGGTACACTGAAGCTTTCTTT.

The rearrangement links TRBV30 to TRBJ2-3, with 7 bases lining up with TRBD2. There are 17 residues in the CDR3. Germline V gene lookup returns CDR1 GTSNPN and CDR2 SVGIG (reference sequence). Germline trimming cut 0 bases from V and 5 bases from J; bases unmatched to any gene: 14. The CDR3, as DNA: TGTGCCTGGAGTGTAGGGCCCGGGGGGAGTGGTAGAGATACGCAGTATTTT. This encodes CAWSVGPGGSGRDTQYF.

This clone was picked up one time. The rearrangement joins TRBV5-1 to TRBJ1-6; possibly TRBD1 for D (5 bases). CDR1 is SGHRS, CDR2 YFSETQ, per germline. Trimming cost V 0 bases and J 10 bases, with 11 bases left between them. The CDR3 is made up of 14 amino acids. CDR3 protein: CASSLGDGGSPLHF. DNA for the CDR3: TGCGCCAGCAGCTTGGGGGACGGAGGATCACCCCTCCACTTT. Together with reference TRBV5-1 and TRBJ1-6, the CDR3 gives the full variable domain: KAGVTQTPRYLIKTRGQQVTLSCSPISGHRSVSWYQQTPGQGLQFLFEYFSETQRNKGNFPGRFSGRQFSNSRSEMNVSTLELGDSALYLCASSLGDGGSPLHFGNGTRLTVT.

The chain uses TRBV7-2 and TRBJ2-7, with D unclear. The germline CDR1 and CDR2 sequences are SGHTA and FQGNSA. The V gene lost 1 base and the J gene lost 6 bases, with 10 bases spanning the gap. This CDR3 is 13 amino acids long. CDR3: CASSLGRTSEQYF. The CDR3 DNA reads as TGTGCCAGCAGCTTAGGTCGTACCAGCGAGCAGTACTTC. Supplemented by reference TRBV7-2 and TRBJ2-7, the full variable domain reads GAGVSQSPSNKVTEKGKDVELRCDPISGHTALYWYRQSLGQGLEFLIYFQGNSAPDKSGLPSDRFSAERTGGSVSTLTIQRTQQEDSAVYLCASSLGRTSEQYFGPGTRLTVT.

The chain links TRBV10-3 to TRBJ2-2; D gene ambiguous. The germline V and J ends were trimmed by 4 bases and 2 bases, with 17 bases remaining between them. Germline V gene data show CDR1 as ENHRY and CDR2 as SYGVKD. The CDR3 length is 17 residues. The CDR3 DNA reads TGTGCCATCAGTGCCGTATTGACTGTAACTAACACCGGGGAGCTGTTTTTT. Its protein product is CAISAVLTVTNTGELFF.

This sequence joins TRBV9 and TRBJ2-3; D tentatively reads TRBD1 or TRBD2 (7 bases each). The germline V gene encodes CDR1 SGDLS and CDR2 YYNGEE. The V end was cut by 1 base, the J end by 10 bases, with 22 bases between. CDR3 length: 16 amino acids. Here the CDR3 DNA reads TGTGCCAGCAGCGTACTTACAGGGGACCGGGGAGGGGCGCAGTATTTT. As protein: CASSVLTGDRGGAQYF.

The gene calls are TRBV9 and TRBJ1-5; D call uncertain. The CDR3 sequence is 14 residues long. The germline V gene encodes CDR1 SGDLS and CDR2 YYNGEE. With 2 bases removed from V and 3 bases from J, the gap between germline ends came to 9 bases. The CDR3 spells CASSVGDTNQPQHF. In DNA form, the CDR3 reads TGTGCCAGCAGCGTTGGCGACACCAATCAGCCCCAGCATTTT.

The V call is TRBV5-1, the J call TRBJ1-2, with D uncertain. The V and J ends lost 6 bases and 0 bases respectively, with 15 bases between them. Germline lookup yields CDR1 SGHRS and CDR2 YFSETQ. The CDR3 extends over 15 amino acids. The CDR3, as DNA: TGCGCCAGCAAGTCCCCGGGCAGGACTAACTATGGCTACACCTTC. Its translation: CASKSPGRTNYGYTF.

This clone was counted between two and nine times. As DNA, the CDR3 is TGTGCCAGCAGTTTATCGTGGACAGGGGCCTACGAGCAGTACTTC. This codes for CASSLSWTGAYEQYF. The chain combines TRBV27 with TRBJ2-7; 9 positions match TRBD1. Germline values: CDR1 MNHEY, CDR2 SMNVEV (reference sequence). The CDR3 has 15 residues. The J segment lost 2 bases and the V segment lost 0 bases, leaving 2 bases of the junction unmatched.

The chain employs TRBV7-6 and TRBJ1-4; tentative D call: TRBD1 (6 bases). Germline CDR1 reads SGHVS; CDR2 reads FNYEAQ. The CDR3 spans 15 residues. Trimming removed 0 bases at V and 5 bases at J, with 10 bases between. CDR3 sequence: CASSLAPGENEKLFF. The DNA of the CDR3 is TGTGCCAGCAGCTTAGCGCCAGGGGAAAATGAAAAACTGTTTTTT.

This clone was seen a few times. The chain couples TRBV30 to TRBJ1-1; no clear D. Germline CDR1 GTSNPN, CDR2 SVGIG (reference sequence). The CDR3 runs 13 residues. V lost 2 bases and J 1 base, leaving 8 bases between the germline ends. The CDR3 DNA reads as TGTGCCTGGAGTATTGGGAGGAACACTGAAGCTTTCTTT. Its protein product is CAWSIGRNTEAFF.

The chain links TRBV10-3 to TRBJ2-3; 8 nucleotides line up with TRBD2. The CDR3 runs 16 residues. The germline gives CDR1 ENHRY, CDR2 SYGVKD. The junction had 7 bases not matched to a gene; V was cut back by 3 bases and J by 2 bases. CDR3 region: CAISDPPGRVTDTQYF. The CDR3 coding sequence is TGTGCCATCAGTGACCCTCCCGGGAGGGTCACAGATACGCAGTATTTT.

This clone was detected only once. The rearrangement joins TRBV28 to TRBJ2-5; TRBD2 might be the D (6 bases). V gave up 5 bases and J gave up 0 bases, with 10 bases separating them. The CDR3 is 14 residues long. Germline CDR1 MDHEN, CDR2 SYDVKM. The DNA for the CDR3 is TGTGCCAGCAGTCCCCCGGGGGACCAAGAGACCCAGTACTTC. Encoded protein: CASSPPGDQETQYF.

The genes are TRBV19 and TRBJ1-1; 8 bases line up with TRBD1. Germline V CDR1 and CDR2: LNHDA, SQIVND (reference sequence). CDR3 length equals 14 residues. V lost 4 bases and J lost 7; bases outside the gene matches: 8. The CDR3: CASSTGQAPFEAFF. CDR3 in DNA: TGTGCCAGTAGTACGGGACAGGCCCCTTTTGAAGCTTTCTTT. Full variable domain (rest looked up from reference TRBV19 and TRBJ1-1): DGGITQSPKYLFRKEGQNVTLSCEQNLNHDAMYWYRQDPGQGLRLIYYSQIVNDFQKGDIAEGYSVSREKKESFPLTVTSAQKNPTAFYLCASSTGQAPFEAFFGQGTRLTVV.

CDR3 bases: TGTGCCAGCAGCCGTGGACAGTCGGGGGGCTACACCTTC. This gives the protein CASSRGQSGGYTF. V and J are TRBV6-6 and TRBJ1-2; D possibly corresponds to TRBD1 (6 bases). Trimming removed 6 bases at V and 8 bases at J, with 16 bases between. The CDR3 consists of 13 residues. Germline-derived CDR1 and CDR2 are MNHNY and SVGAGI (reference sequence).

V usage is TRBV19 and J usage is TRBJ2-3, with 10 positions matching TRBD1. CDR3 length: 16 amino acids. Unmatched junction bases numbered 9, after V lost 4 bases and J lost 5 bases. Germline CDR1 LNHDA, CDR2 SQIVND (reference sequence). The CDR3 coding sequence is TGTGCCAGTAGTAGGGGGACAGGGGCGGGAGAAGATACGCAGTATTTT. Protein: CASSRGTGAGEDTQYF.

CDR3 amino acids: CASSLRQNYGYTF. CDR3 nucleotides: TGCGCCAGCAGCTTGAGACAGAACTATGGCTACACCTTC. This chain joins TRBV5-1 and TRBJ1-2, with D tentatively TRBD1 (5 bases). This CDR3 is built from 13 residues. Germline CDR1 SGHRS, CDR2 YFSETQ. Trimming pared 1 base from V and 2 bases from J, leaving 6 bases between.

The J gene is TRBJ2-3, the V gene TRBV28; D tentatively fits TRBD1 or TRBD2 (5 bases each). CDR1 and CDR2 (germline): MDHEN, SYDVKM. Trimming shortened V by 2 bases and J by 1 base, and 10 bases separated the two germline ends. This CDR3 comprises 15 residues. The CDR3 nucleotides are TGTGCCAGCAGTTTAGCCGGGGCCCGCACAGATACGCAGTATTTT. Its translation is CASSLAGARTDTQYF.

The CDR3 DNA sequence: TGTGCCAGCAGCAACTCCCACTCCACAGATACGCAGTATTTT. Its translation: CASSNSHSTDTQYF. The rearrangement links TRBV21-1 to TRBJ2-3; the table gives TRBD2 as D, unverified against the DNA. TRBV21-1 corresponds to a pseudogene. This CDR3 is built from 14 residues.

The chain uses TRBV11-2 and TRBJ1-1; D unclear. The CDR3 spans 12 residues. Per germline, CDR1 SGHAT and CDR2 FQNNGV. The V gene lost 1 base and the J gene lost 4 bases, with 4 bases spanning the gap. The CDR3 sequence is CASSLVGTEAFF. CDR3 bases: TGTGCCAGCAGCTTAGTCGGCACTGAAGCTTTCTTT. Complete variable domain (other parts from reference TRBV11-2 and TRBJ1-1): EAGVAQSPRYKIIEKRQSVAFWCNPISGHATLYWYQQILGQGPKLLIQFQNNGVVDDSQLPKDRFSAERLKGVDSTLKIQPAKLEDSAVYLCASSLVGTEAFFGQGTRLTVV.

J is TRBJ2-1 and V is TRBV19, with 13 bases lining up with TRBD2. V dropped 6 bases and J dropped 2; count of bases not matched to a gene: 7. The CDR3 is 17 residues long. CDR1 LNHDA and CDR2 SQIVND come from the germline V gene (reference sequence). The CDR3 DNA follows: TGTGCCAGTAGGGGACTAGCGGGAAGTGGTCCCTACAATGAGCAGTTCTTC. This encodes CASRGLAGSGPYNEQFF.